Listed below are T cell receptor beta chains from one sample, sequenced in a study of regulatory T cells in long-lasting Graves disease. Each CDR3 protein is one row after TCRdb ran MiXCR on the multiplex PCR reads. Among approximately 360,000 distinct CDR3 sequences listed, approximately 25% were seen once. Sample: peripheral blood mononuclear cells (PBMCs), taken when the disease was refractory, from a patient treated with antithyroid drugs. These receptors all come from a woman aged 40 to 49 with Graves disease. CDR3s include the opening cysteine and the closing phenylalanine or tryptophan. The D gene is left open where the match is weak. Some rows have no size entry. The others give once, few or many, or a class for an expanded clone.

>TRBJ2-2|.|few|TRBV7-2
CASSLAVAANTGELFF
TGTGCCAGCAGCTTAGCAGTAGCGGCGAACACCGGGGAGCTGTTTTTT
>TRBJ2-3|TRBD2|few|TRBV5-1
CASSLTSGTDTQYF
TGCGCCAGCAGCTTGACTAGCGGGACGGATACGCAGTATTTT
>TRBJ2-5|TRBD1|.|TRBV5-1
CASSLVQGAHGQETQYF
TGCGCCAGCAGCTTGGTTCAGGGGGCGCATGGGCAAGAGACCCAGTACTTC
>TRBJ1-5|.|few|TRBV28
CASSCEGRWNYSNQPQHF
TGTGCCAGCAGTTGTGAGGGACGTTGGAATTATAGCAATCAGCCCCAGCATTTT
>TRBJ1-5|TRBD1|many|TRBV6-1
CASSLDRADLPQHF
TGTGCCAGCAGCCTAGACAGGGCAGATCTGCCCCAGCATTTT
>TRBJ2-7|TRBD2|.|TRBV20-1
CSARDFLKPAGGKIEQYF
TGCAGTGCTAGAGACTTCCTTAAACCAGCGGGAGGGAAGATCGAGCAGTACTTC
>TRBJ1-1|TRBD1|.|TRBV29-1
CSVEETNTRGTENTEAFF
TGCAGCGTTGAGGAGACTAACACCCGCGGGACAGAGAACACTGAAGCTTTCTTT
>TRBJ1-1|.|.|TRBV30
CAWSVPPGKAFF
TGTGCCTGGAGTGTACCCCCGGGGAAAGCTTTCTTT
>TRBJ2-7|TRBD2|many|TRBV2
CASSVGRANEQYF
TGTGCCAGCAGTGTCGGGAGGGCCAACGAGCAGTACTTC
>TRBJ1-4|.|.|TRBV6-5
CASSYAVGQLPGRGAENEKLFF
TGTGCCAGCAGTTATGCGGTCGGACAGTTGCCCGGGAGAGGTGCCGAAAATGAAAAACTGTTTTTT
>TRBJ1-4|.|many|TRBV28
CASSTGLGGEKLFF
TGTGCCAGCAGTACGGGACTAGGGGGAGAAAAACTGTTTTTT
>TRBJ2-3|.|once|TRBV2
CASKWSLFRDTQYF
TGTGCCAGCAAGTGGAGCCTATTCAGAGATACGCAGTATTTT
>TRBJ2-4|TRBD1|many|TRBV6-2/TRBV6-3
CASSYSPGGASGEYF
TGTGCCAGCAGTTACAGTCCAGGGGGCGCTTCTGGAGAGTACTTC
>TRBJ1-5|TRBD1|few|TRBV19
CASSRGQGAYSNQPQHF
TGTGCCAGTAGCCGGGGACAGGGAGCTTATAGCAATCAGCCCCAGCATTTT
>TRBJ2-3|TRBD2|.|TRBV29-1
CSVEDRLSGRAVQHTQYF
TGCAGCGTTGAAGATCGATTAAGCGGGAGGGCCGTGCAGCATACGCAGTATTTT
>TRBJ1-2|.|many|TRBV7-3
CASSLTLGDAYTF
TGTGCCAGCAGCTTAACGTTGGGGGATGCCTACACCTTC
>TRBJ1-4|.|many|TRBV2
CASYRATNEKLFF
TGTGCCAGTTACAGGGCAACTAATGAAAAACTGTTTTTT
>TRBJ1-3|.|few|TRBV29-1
CSVGGSSGNTIYF
TGCAGCGTTGGAGGGAGCTCTGGAAACACCATATATTTT
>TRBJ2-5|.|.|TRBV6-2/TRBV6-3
CASSYLQGPQETQYF
TGTGCCAGCAGTTACTTACAGGGACCTCAGGAGACCCAGTACTTC
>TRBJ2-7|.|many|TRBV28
CASSPIVRGSYEQYF
TGTGCCAGCAGCCCCATCGTCCGGGGCTCCTACGAGCAGTACTTC
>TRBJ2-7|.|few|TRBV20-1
CSAKLDYEQYF
TGCAGTGCTAAACTAGACTACGAGCAGTACTTC
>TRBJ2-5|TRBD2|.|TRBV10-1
CASTPSGRGWKETQYF
TGCGCCAGCACCCCTAGCGGGAGAGGATGGAAAGAGACCCAGTACTTC
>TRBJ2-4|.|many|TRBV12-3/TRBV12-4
CASSSATWRPDTGYKNIQYF
TGTGCCAGCAGTTCCGCAACTTGGCGGCCCGACACGGGGTACAAAAACATTCAGTACTTC
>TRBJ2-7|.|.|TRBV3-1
CASSLGLPQYF
TGTGCCAGCAGCCTTGGACTTCCGCAGTACTTC
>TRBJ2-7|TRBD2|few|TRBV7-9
CASSPAGTSEAYEQYF
TGTGCCAGCAGCCCAGCTGGGACTAGCGAGGCCTACGAGCAGTACTTC
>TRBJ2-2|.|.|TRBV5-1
CASSGRSTLLNTGELFF
TGCGCCAGCAGCGGGAGGTCCACCCTGCTGAACACCGGGGAGCTGTTTTTT
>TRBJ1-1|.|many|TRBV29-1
CSEHGAVNTEAFF
TGCAGCGAGCATGGGGCGGTGAACACTGAAGCTTTCTTT
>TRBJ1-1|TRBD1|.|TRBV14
CASSQDWWTGSTEAFF
TGTGCCAGCAGCCAAGATTGGTGGACAGGGAGCACTGAAGCTTTCTTT
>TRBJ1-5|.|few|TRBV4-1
CASSPRPLSNQPQHF
TGCGCCAGCAGCCCCAGACCTCTTAGCAATCAGCCCCAGCATTTT
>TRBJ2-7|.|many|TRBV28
CASKVSLGEQYF
TGTGCCAGCAAGGTTAGCCTAGGCGAGCAGTACTTC
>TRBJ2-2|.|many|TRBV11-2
CASRPIGGRTGELFF
TGTGCCAGCAGACCAATTGGAGGGCGCACCGGGGAGCTGTTTTTT
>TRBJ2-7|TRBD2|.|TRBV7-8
CASSLRRLALLAYEQYF
TGTGCCAGCAGCTTAAGGAGACTAGCGCTCCTTGCCTACGAGCAGTACTTC
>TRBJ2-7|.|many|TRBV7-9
CASSTGAGASYEQYF
TGTGCCAGCAGCACAGGAGCAGGGGCCTCCTACGAGCAGTACTTC
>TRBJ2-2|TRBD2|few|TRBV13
CASSSWTSGATGELFF
TGTGCCAGCAGCTCCTGGACTAGCGGGGCCACCGGGGAGCTGTTTTTT
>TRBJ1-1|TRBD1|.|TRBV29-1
CSVTDRRLSEASF
TGCAGCGTTACGGACAGGAGGTTATCTGAAGCTTCCTTT
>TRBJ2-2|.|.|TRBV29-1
CSVEYPNTGELFF
TGCAGCGTTGAATACCCGAACACCGGGGAGCTGTTTTTT
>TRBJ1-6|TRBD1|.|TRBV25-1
CASQTGGDSPLHF
TGTGCCAGCCAGACAGGGGGTGATTCACCCCTCCACTTT
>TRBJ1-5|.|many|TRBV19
CASSTGGTQPQHF
TGTGCCAGTAGTACGGGGGGGACTCAGCCCCAGCATTTT
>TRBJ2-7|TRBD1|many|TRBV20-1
CSARSGQGAYEQYF
TGCAGTGCTAGGTCGGGACAGGGGGCCTACGAGCAGTACTTC
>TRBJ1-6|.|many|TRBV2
CASTRNAPLHF
TGTGCCAGCACCCGAAACGCACCCCTCCACTTT